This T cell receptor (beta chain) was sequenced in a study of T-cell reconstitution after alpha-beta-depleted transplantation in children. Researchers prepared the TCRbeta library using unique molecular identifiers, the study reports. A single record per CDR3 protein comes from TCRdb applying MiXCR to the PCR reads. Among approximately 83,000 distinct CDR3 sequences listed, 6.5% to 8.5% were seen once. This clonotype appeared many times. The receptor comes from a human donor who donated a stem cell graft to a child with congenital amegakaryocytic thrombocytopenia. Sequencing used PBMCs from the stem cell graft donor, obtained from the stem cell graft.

CDR3 loop: CASSLAGGNQPQHF. DNA for the CDR3: TGCGCCAGCAGCTTGGCTGGGGGCAATCAGCCCCAGCATTTT. J is TRBJ1-5 and V is TRBV5-1, with no clear D. The CDR3 runs 14 residues. Germline loops: CDR1 SGHRS, CDR2 YFSETQ. With 0 bases removed from V and 2 bases from J, the gap between germline ends came to 6 bases.